The 14 T cell receptor beta chains presented below share a single source sample, sequenced in a study of blood T cell repertoires in COVID-19. The protocol was immunoSEQ multiplex PCR, while the TCRdb copy is restricted to in-frame clones and leaves out a portion. The top ten clones hold around 2% of a sample with around 250,000 clones, over 80% of them seen once. Input material: peripheral blood. Source of these receptors: a man aged 25-40 years who had recovered from COVID-19.

The gene calls are TRBV29-1 and TRBJ2-1; 7 nucleotides line up with TRBD2. Germline values: CDR1 SQVTM, CDR2 ANQGSEA. This CDR3 is built from 12 residues. After removal of 8 bases from V and 12 bases from J, the junction contained 13 bases not matched to a gene. Here the CDR3 reads CSTGGSIQGQFF. The CDR3 DNA is TGCAGCACGGGGGGAAGTATTCAGGGGCAGTTCTTC.

The count of this clone is one. V is TRBV5-1 and J is TRBJ1-4; D is possibly TRBD1 (6 bases). CDR1 is SGHRS and CDR2 is YFSETQ in the germline V gene. V was shortened by 5 bases and J by 6 bases, with 14 bases between the two germline ends. CDR3 length equals 14 residues. The CDR3 sequence: CASRGGGDDEKLFF. The CDR3 DNA sequence: TGCGCCAGCAGAGGCGGGGGCGATGATGAAAAACTGTTTTTT.

This clone was counted once. The chain joins TRBV9 to TRBJ2-2, with 8 bases aligning to TRBD1. The CDR3 covers 15 residues. CDR1 and CDR2 from the germline V gene are SGDLS and YYNGEE. V was pared by 4 bases and J by 2 bases, with 4 bases of the junction left unmatched. CDR3 sequence: CASSFGTGNTGELFF. The CDR3 DNA reads as TGTGCCAGCAGCTTCGGGACAGGAAACACCGGGGAGCTGTTTTTT.

This chain joins TRBV12-3 or TRBV12-4 and TRBJ1-2, with 7 bases matching TRBD1. The V segment lost 5 bases and the J segment 3 bases; nucleotides outside the gene matches: 3. The CDR3 sequence is 13 residues long. CDR3 amino acids: CASSGDRDYGYTF. The CDR3 nucleotides read TGTGCCAGCAGTGGTGACAGGGACTATGGCTACACCTTC.

This clone was detected only once. This chain links TRBV2 with TRBJ2-6, with D maybe TRBD2 (5 bases). The V gene lost 11 bases and the J gene lost 1 base, with 9 bases spanning the gap. Germline V gives CDR1 SNHLY, CDR2 FYNNEI. CDR3 size: 13 residues. CDR3 DNA: TGTGCCGGCGGAGGTTCTGGGGCCAACGTCCTGACTTTC. It translates to CAGGGSGANVLTF.

The chain carries TRBV29-1 and TRBJ2-1; 14 nucleotides agree with TRBD2. The CDR3 has 16 amino acids. Germline-derived CDR1 and CDR2 are SQVTM and ANQGSEA. V lost 4 bases, J lost 10 bases, and 12 bases stayed unmatched. The CDR3 coding sequence is TGCAGCGTTGGAGGACTAGCGGGGGGTGCTACGTCGGAGCAGTTCTTC. It is translated as CSVGGLAGGATSEQFF.

V is TRBV5-5 and J is TRBJ2-7; a weak D match, TRBD1 (6 bases). Germline CDR1 SGHKS, CDR2 YYEKEE (reference sequence). This CDR3 is 16 amino acids long. V dropped 0 bases and J dropped 2 bases, with 15 bases sitting between them. CDR3: CASSLVLTGRTYEQYF. CDR3 sequence (DNA): TGTGCCAGCAGCTTGGTTCTGACAGGACGTACCTACGAGCAGTACTTC.

At least ten counts were recorded for this clone. The chain employs TRBV6-5 and TRBJ2-2, with TRBD2 matching 11 bases. Losses at the gene ends were 4 bases for V and 5 bases for J; bases not matched to a gene: 3. The CDR3 totals 15 residues. Germline V CDR1 and CDR2: MNHEY, SVGAGI. Here the CDR3 DNA reads TGTGCCAGCAGTTTGGGACTAGCGGTAACCGGGGAGCTGTTTTTT. This gives the protein CASSLGLAVTGELFF.

The gene calls are TRBV7-2 and TRBJ2-5, with D maybe TRBD1 (6 bases). V lost 6 bases and J 4 bases, leaving 9 bases between the germline ends. Germline lookup yields CDR1 SGHTA and CDR2 FQGNSA. The CDR3 has 12 residues. The CDR3 loop is CASSQQGETQYF. The CDR3 region has the DNA TGTGCCAGCAGTCAACAGGGAGAGACCCAGTACTTC.

This chain joins TRBV25-1 and TRBJ2-2; no clear D gene. Germline CDR1 and CDR2: MGHDK and SYGVNS. The CDR3 consists of 14 residues. The germline V and J ends were trimmed by 4 bases and 6 bases, with 12 bases remaining between them. The DNA for the CDR3 is TGTGCCAGCAGTGCCCCCCGCGCGGCCGGGGAGCTGTTTTTT. Translating gives CASSAPRAAGELFF.

This clone was found a few times. The chain recombines TRBV15 with TRBJ2-6; TRBD1 is a possible D gene (6 bases). CDR3 size: 16 residues. Between the trimmed V and J ends, which lost 2 bases and 3 bases, there was a span of 11 bases. CDR1 is LNHNV, CDR2 YYDKDF, per germline (reference sequence). The DNA for the CDR3 is TGTGCCACCAGCAGATCTACAGGGAGTGGGGCCAACGTCCTGACTTTC. Amino acids: CATSRSTGSGANVLTF.

V gene TRBV6-5 combines with J gene TRBJ2-5; 9 nucleotides match TRBD2. V gave up 7 bases and J gave up 2 bases; unmatched junction bases: 5. This CDR3 spans 14 amino acids. Germline CDR1 is MNHEY and CDR2 is SVGAGI. DNA of the CDR3: TGTGCCAGCACAAAGACTAGCGGACAAGAGACCCAGTACTTC. Protein sequence: CASTKTSGQETQYF.

Turning to this clone: The germline gene is not matched at one end of the junction; a read error may be the cause. The rearrangement uses TRBV12-3 or TRBV12-4 and TRBJ2-5; D is unclear. There are 12 residues in the CDR3. The CDR3: CASSLGEETQYF. The CDR3 DNA is TGTGCCAGCAGCTTAGGAGAAGAGACCCAGTACTTC.

V gene TRBV18 combines with J gene TRBJ1-2; 8 bases line up with TRBD1. CDR3 length equals 15 residues. Trimming at V came to 6 bases and at J to 1 base, leaving 7 bases not matched to a gene. Germline V CDR1 and CDR2: KGHSH, LQKENI. CDR3 DNA: TGTGCCAGCTCCTCCGGACAGGGCAATAACTATGGCTACACCTTC. It specifies CASSSGQGNNYGYTF.